The entry that follows covers one T cell receptor beta chain sequence. This entry belongs to a study of blood T cell repertoires in COVID-19. How the authors handled the data: Estimated nucleated cell counts came from reference gene primer amplification. Clones were read by immunoSEQ multiplex PCR, and TCRdb kept only the in-frame ones, dropping some. V and J calls and clone size come straight from that table; D and trimming were deduced from the DNA. In the table there are approximately 150,000 clones, approximately 93% of which are singletons. The CDR3 loop spans 18 amino acids. CDR1 and CDR2 from the germline V gene are LGHNA and YNFKEQ. The J segment lost 2 bases and the V segment lost 0 bases, leaving 3 bases of the junction unmatched.

The sequenced material came from peripheral blood. This clonotype originated in a woman aged 55-70 years with COVID-19, enrolled during active disease. The chain has TRBV4-2 and TRBJ2-5, with 16 bases lining up with TRBD2. CDR3 residues: CASSQEGTSGGGQETQYF. The CDR3 nucleotides read TGTGCCAGCAGCCAAGAAGGGACTAGCGGGGGGGGGCAAGAGACCCAGTACTTC.